These 3 T cell receptor beta chains were sequenced from one sample in a study of CDR3 diversity in severe acne. Using its own MiXCR run on the PCR reads, TCRdb lists one record per CDR3 protein. The table shows about 93,000 distinct CDR3 sequences, with around half occurring only once. The sample consisted of blood. All receptors come from a male donor in good health, serving as a control.

By frequency in the sample, this clonotype is medium-sized (0.01 to 0.1%). The chain carries TRBV7-2 and TRBJ1-6; D gene uncertain. Germline CDR1 is SGHTA and CDR2 is FQGNSA. This CDR3 is 15 amino acids long. Trimming cost V 5 bases and J 6 bases, with 14 bases left between them. CDR3 region: CASSSSSTVNSPLHF. CDR3 DNA sequence: TGTGCCAGCAGCAGCAGCAGCACAGTTAATTCACCCCTCCACTTT.

The V call is TRBV24-1, the J call TRBJ2-2; maybe TRBD2 (6 bases). The V and J ends lost 9 bases and 0 bases respectively, with 19 bases between them. In germline, CDR1 is KGHDR, CDR2 SFDVKD. This CDR3 is 17 amino acids long. CDR3 loop: CATGSAGSETNTGELFF. CDR3 in DNA: TGTGCCACCGGTTCTGCGGGGTCAGAAACGAACACCGGGGAGCTGTTTTTT.

The chain uses TRBV25-1 and TRBJ2-7, with TRBD2 matching 14 bases. Trimming removed 8 bases from V and 3 bases from J; junction bases left unmatched: 9. The CDR3 length is 16 residues. Germline V gene data show CDR1 as MGHDK and CDR2 as SYGVNS. The CDR3 here is CASSPGLAGVVYEQYF. The CDR3 DNA is TGTGCCAGCTCCCCGGGACTAGCGGGAGTGGTCTACGAGCAGTACTTC.